The clone carrying this T cell receptor beta chain came up once. Its antigen is as yet unknown. This entry is derived from a study of Tregs in tolerant kidney transplant recipients. Study-level results: In tolerant patients, donor-specific Tregs outgrew total Tregs, suggesting antigen-driven expansion. Validation in larger populations is needed because few patients were studied.

Recipients received nonmyeloablative bone marrow transplants from related graft donors, with transient mixed chimerism. CD4+CD25+CD127- Tregs, CD4+CD25- non-Tregs, CD4 and CD8 cells were sorted. Trimming removed 6 bases at V and 7 bases at J, with 10 bases between. Germline V gives CDR1 LGHNT, CDR2 FRNRAP. CDR3 size: 12 residues. The assay was immunoSEQ multiplex PCR, and TCRdb's table has in-frame clones only and misses some. Of approximately 81,000 clones listed, 75% to 95% are singletons. The J gene is TRBJ2-1, the V gene TRBV12-5; weak D call: TRBD2 (5 bases). Sequencing used CD4+ T cells from blood (PBMCs), obtained 24 months after the transplant. This receptor was taken from a human patient who received a combined kidney and bone marrow transplant. Some T cells may trace back to the graft donor. In DNA, the CDR3 is TGTGCTAGTGGCTTAGCGAGGAATGAGCAGTTCTTC. It specifies CASGLARNEQFF.